A selection of T cell receptor beta chains follows, all from one sample in a study of T cell repertoires in cytomegalovirus infection. A single record per CDR3 protein comes from TCRdb applying MiXCR to the reads. The sample lists around 430,000 distinct CDR3 sequences, 40% to 50% occurring once. These receptors' antigens are unknown. The sample here was cultured PBMCs, taken from culture after CMV antigen stimulation. Receptors were obtained from a human donor in good health (CMV status not recorded). Some clones in this sample may be carry-over from other donors' samples. Each CDR3 is given with its conserved first and last residue. D genes are given only for firm matches. Clone sizes are given selectively: once, few, many, or a class where the clone is expanded.

D: TRBD2
V: TRBV18
length: 17
size: few
J: TRBJ2-1
CDR3: CASSPPRISGRMGEQFF
DNA: TGTGCCAGCTCACCACCTAGGATTAGCGGGAGGATGGGTGAGCAGTTCTTC

D: .
V: TRBV4-1
length: 15
size: few
J: TRBJ1-4
CDR3: CASSLRGGANEKLFF
DNA: TGCGCCAGCAGCCTTAGGGGGGGGGCAAATGAAAAACTGTTTTTT

D: TRBD1
V: TRBV7-9
length: 17
size: .
J: TRBJ2-2
CDR3: CASSLNPGQAPTGELFF
DNA: TGTGCCAGCAGCCTTAACCCGGGACAGGCACCCACCGGGGAGCTGTTTTTT

D: .
V: TRBV18
length: 13
size: .
J: TRBJ1-1
CDR3: CASSPEGNTEAFF
DNA: TGTGCCAGCTCACCGGAAGGAAACACTGAAGCTTTCTTT

D: TRBD2
V: TRBV7-8
length: 16
size: many
J: TRBJ2-2
CDR3: CASAPQTSGSTGELFF
DNA: TGTGCCAGCGCCCCCCAAACTAGCGGGAGTACCGGGGAGCTGTTTTTT

D: TRBD2
V: TRBV28
length: 17
size: .
J: TRBJ2-5
CDR3: CASSFLSEPSGQETQYF
DNA: TGTGCCAGCAGTTTTCTTAGCGAACCTAGCGGTCAAGAGACCCAGTACTTC

D: TRBD1
V: TRBV28
length: 14
size: .
J: TRBJ1-1
CDR3: CASSSGTGRTEAFF
DNA: TGTGCCAGCAGTTCCGGGACAGGGAGAACTGAAGCTTTCTTT

D: TRBD2
V: TRBV10-3
length: 16
size: .
J: TRBJ2-5
CDR3: CAISEPASASGETQYF
DNA: TGTGCCATCAGTGAGCCCGCCTCGGCTAGCGGAGAGACCCAGTACTTC

D: TRBD1
V: TRBV4-2
length: 15
size: once
J: TRBJ1-4
CDR3: CASSPVGQGGEKLFF
DNA: TGTGCCAGCAGCCCCGTCGGACAGGGTGGTGAAAAACTGTTTTTT

D: .
V: TRBV27
length: 12
size: .
J: TRBJ2-5
CDR3: CASTAPDPLKYF
DNA: TGTGCCAGCACCGCCCCAGACCCGCTGAAGTACTTC

D: TRBD1
V: TRBV7-2
length: 15
size: few
J: TRBJ2-7
CDR3: CASSTRDRGATEQYF
DNA: TGTGCCAGCAGCACGAGGGACAGGGGTGCTACGGAGCAGTACTTC

D: .
V: TRBV25-1
length: 15
size: .
J: TRBJ2-6
CDR3: CASGQLSSGANVLTF
DNA: TGTGCCAGCGGACAGCTCAGCTCTGGGGCCAACGTCCTGACTTTC

D: TRBD1
V: TRBV2
length: 14
size: .
J: TRBJ1-1
CDR3: CASTGQGGFSEAFF
DNA: TGTGCCAGCACCGGACAGGGCGGGTTCTCTGAAGCTTTCTTT

D: TRBD2
V: TRBV5-5
length: 16
size: .
J: TRBJ2-2
CDR3: CASSPKSGRAYGELFF
DNA: TGTGCCAGCAGCCCCAAAAGCGGGAGGGCCTATGGGGAGCTGTTTTTT

D: TRBD1
V: TRBV12-3/TRBV12-4
length: 16
size: .
J: TRBJ1-5
CDR3: CASSPPGQGRGQPQHF
DNA: TGTGCCAGCAGTCCGCCGGGACAGGGGAGGGGTCAGCCCCAGCATTTT

D: .
V: TRBV5-1
length: 15
size: once
J: TRBJ1-5
CDR3: CASSAAGLGNQPQHF
DNA: TGCGCCAGCAGCGCCGCGGGGTTGGGCAATCAGCCCCAGCATTTT

D: TRBD2
V: TRBV5-1
length: 17
size: .
J: TRBJ2-3
CDR3: CASSPGLAGASTDTQYF
DNA: TGCGCCAGCAGCCCAGGACTAGCGGGGGCCAGCACAGATACGCAGTATTTT

D: TRBD1
V: TRBV5-4
length: 13
size: .
J: TRBJ2-4
CDR3: CASSTGQKNIQYF
DNA: TGTGCCAGCAGCACGGGACAGAAAAACATTCAGTACTTC

D: .
V: TRBV19
length: 13
size: .
J: TRBJ1-1
CDR3: CASAGRLNTEAFF
DNA: TGTGCCAGCGCGGGTCGCCTGAACACTGAAGCTTTCTTT

D: TRBD1
V: TRBV7-2
length: 14
size: few
J: TRBJ2-2
CDR3: CASSDRGQAGELFF
DNA: TGTGCCAGCTCGGACAGGGGTCAAGCCGGGGAGCTGTTTTTT

D: .
V: TRBV20-1
length: 11
size: .
J: TRBJ2-7
CDR3: CSAFGVSEQYF
DNA: TGCAGTGCATTCGGGGTATCCGAGCAGTACTTC

D: .
V: TRBV7-8
length: 17
size: .
J: TRBJ2-7
CDR3: CASSPGTGFGDSYEQYF
DNA: TGTGCCAGCAGCCCTGGGACGGGTTTCGGGGATTCCTACGAGCAGTACTTC

D: TRBD1
V: TRBV10-3
length: 15
size: .
J: TRBJ1-5
CDR3: CAISAGQRSNQPQHF
DNA: TGTGCCATCAGCGCGGGACAGCGGAGCAATCAGCCCCAGCATTTT

D: TRBD1
V: TRBV7-9
length: 13
size: .
J: TRBJ1-2
CDR3: CASRPRDSDGYTF
DNA: TGTGCCAGCAGACCACGGGACAGTGATGGCTACACCTTC

D: TRBD2
V: TRBV7-9
length: 15
size: few
J: TRBJ2-7
CDR3: CASSTRTSGTYEQYF
DNA: TGTGCCAGCAGCACCCGGACTAGCGGTACCTACGAGCAGTACTTC

D: .
V: TRBV5-4
length: 14
size: few
J: TRBJ2-5
CDR3: CASSLRWRQETQYF
DNA: TGTGCCAGCAGCTTAAGGTGGCGTCAAGAGACCCAGTACTTC

D: TRBD1
V: TRBV5-4
length: 14
size: .
J: TRBJ1-2
CDR3: CASSFGTASYGYTF
DNA: TGTGCCAGCAGCTTTGGGACAGCCTCCTATGGCTACACCTTC